The 30 T cell receptor beta chains presented below share a single source sample, sequenced in a study of shared clonotypes between healthy human individuals. Sequencing used immunoSEQ multiplex PCR; TCRdb keeps in-frame clones, though not all of them. The sample contains 550,000 to 600,000 clones, roughly 98% of which appear only once. Naive CD8 cells, CD45RO-negative and positively selected for CCR7, excluded terminally differentiated effector memory CD45RA+ cells. Material for sequencing was naive CD8+ T cells sorted from blood. The receptors shown here come from a man aged 30 to 45 in good health.

This clone was seen just once. This chain uses TRBV25-1 with TRBJ2-7, with D uncertain. Germline V CDR1 and CDR2: MGHDK, SYGVNS. V was shortened by 4 bases and J by 5 bases, with 12 bases between the two germline ends. The length of the CDR3 is 13 residues. CDR3 DNA: TGTGCCAGCAGTGCACCAACTGGGGACGAGCAGTACTTC. It codes for CASSAPTGDEQYF.

This clone turned up a few times. This chain joins TRBV5-1 and TRBJ2-1; 7 bases map to TRBD2. This CDR3 is built from 16 residues. Germline values: CDR1 SGHRS, CDR2 YFSETQ. V trimming: 0 bases; J trimming: 5 bases; junction bases outside the gene matches: 8. CDR3 nucleotide sequence: TGCGCCAGCAGCTTGGCCGAAGCGGGGTACAACAATGAGCAGTTCTTC. It specifies CASSLAEAGYNNEQFF.

V and J are TRBV9 and TRBJ1-2, with a weak D call TRBD1 (5 bases). Trimming pared 3 bases from V and 7 bases from J, leaving 10 bases between. CDR3 size: 12 residues. Germline V lookup: CDR1 SGDLS, CDR2 YYNGEE. CDR3 sequence (DNA): TGTGCCAGCAGCGAAGGGGATATTGGCTACACCTTC. Its translation: CASSEGDIGYTF.

The chain employs TRBV28 and TRBJ1-4, with TRBD1 matching over 7 bases. V was pared by 2 bases and J by 4 bases, with 7 bases of the junction left unmatched. There are 16 residues in the CDR3. Germline V CDR1 and CDR2: MDHEN, SYDVKM. In DNA form, the CDR3 reads TGTGCCAGCAGTTTAAACAGGGGTTCCAGTAATGAAAAACTGTTTTTT. It translates to CASSLNRGSSNEKLFF.

The rearrangement uses TRBV5-1 and TRBJ2-7, with 8 bases that match TRBD1. Germline lookup yields CDR1 SGHRS and CDR2 YFSETQ. CDR3 length: 14 residues. V shed 7 bases, J shed 1 base, and the junction held 7 bases outside the gene matches. CDR3 sequence: CASFLGTGSYEQYF. CDR3 DNA sequence: TGCGCCAGCTTTCTGGGGACAGGATCCTACGAGCAGTACTTC.

The genes are TRBV2 and TRBJ1-5, with D hard to call. The ends were cut back, 1 base at V and 6 bases at J, with 13 bases in the middle. CDR3 size: 15 residues. Looked up from germline, CDR1 is SNHLY and CDR2 is FYNNEI. The CDR3 DNA follows: TGTGCCAGCAGTGAAGGGCCTCTCGGAGCTCAGCCCCAGCATTTT. It yields the protein CASSEGPLGAQPQHF.

The V gene is TRBV27, the J gene TRBJ2-1; 7 bases line up with TRBD1. The V gene's germline CDR1 is MNHEY and CDR2 SMNVEV (reference sequence). With V trimmed by 8 bases and J by 2 bases, 3 bases remained unmatched. The CDR3 extends over 13 amino acids. The CDR3 DNA reads TGTGCCAGCGGGACAGAGACCTACAATGAGCAGTTCTTC. It encodes CASGTETYNEQFF.

The gene calls are TRBV19 and TRBJ1-2; 7 bases map to TRBD1. Germline-derived CDR1 and CDR2 are LNHDA and SQIVND (reference sequence). The J segment lost 2 bases and the V segment lost 9 bases, leaving 9 bases of the junction unmatched. CDR3 length: 14 residues. The CDR3 loop is CARNLDRVNYGYTF. The CDR3 nucleotides are TGTGCCAGAAACCTCGACAGGGTGAACTATGGCTACACCTTC.

This sequence joins TRBV7-3 and TRBJ1-1; no firm D call. This CDR3 contains 14 residues. V was clipped by 0 bases and J by 3 bases, with 8 bases between them. The germline V gene has CDR1 SGHTA and CDR2 FQGTGA. The CDR3 sequence is CASSLTSRDTEAFF. The CDR3 region has the DNA TGTGCCAGCAGCTTAACCTCCCGCGACACTGAAGCTTTCTTT.

The chain recombines TRBV6-5 with TRBJ2-3, with 8 nucleotides matching TRBD2. Germline V gene lookup returns CDR1 MNHEY and CDR2 SVGAGI. With 2 bases clipped from V and 0 bases from J, the junction kept 4 bases outside the gene matches. CDR3 length: 16 residues. The CDR3 region has the DNA TGTGCCAGCAGTTACGTTAGCGGGGAAAGCACAGATACGCAGTATTTT. This sequence encodes CASSYVSGESTDTQYF.

The chain is built from TRBV5-1 and TRBJ2-7; 8 bases match TRBD1. Germline V gene lookup returns CDR1 SGHRS and CDR2 YFSETQ. Trimming at V came to 7 bases and at J to 3 bases, leaving 18 bases not matched to a gene. The CDR3 extends over 17 amino acids. The CDR3, as DNA: TGCGCCAGCGCTAACGAGGGCGGACAGGGTAGAGTCTACGAGCAGTACTTC. Its protein product is CASANEGGQGRVYEQYF. Looking up the rest from reference TRBV5-1 and TRBJ2-7 gives the full variable domain: KAGVTQTPRYLIKTRGQQVTLSCSPISGHRSVSWYQQTPGQGLQFLFEYFSETQRNKGNFPGRFSGRQFSNSRSEMNVSTLELGDSALYLCASANEGGQGRVYEQYFGPGTRLTVT.

V and J are TRBV19 and TRBJ1-5; TRBD1 aligns across 7 bases. The CDR3 runs 17 residues. V lost 2 bases and J lost 3; bases outside the gene matches: 10. The germline gives CDR1 LNHDA, CDR2 SQIVND (reference sequence). CDR3 sequence: CASSIPPWDSVNQPQHF. The CDR3 coding sequence is TGTGCCAGTAGTATACCCCCCTGGGACAGCGTCAATCAGCCCCAGCATTTT.

About this clone: The junction departs from germline at one end; a sequencing error may be responsible. V gene TRBV7-9 combines with J gene TRBJ2-2; D not resolved. The CDR3 is 14 residues long. CDR1 and CDR2 (germline): SEHNR, FQNEAQ (reference sequence). The CDR3 loop reads CASSLSAKTGELFF. The CDR3 DNA sequence: TGTGCCAGCAGCTTATCCGCGAAAACCGGGGAGCTGTTTTTT.

The chain has TRBV5-6 and TRBJ1-1, with D possibly being TRBD1 (5 bases). The V end lost 0 bases, the J end lost 3 bases, and 12 bases lay between the germline ends. The CDR3 runs 15 residues. Germline-derived CDR1 and CDR2 are SGHDT and YYEEEE. The CDR3 here is CASSLGGLRDTEAFF. In DNA, the CDR3 is TGTGCCAGCAGCTTGGGGGGACTCCGGGACACTGAAGCTTTCTTT.

The chain joins TRBV4-2 to TRBJ2-1; 8 bases are a match to TRBD2. Germline V lookup: CDR1 LGHNA, CDR2 YNFKEQ. With 2 bases clipped from V and 6 bases from J, the junction kept 6 bases outside the gene matches. This CDR3 comprises 15 residues. The CDR3 DNA reads as TGTGCCAGCAGCCAACCCTACGGACTAGCCAATGAGCAGTTCTTC. It codes for CASSQPYGLANEQFF.

The chain joins TRBV7-3 to TRBJ2-1; TRBD2 agrees at 10 bases. CDR1 is SGHTA, CDR2 FQGTGA, per germline. V shed 1 base and J 2 bases; nucleotides not matched to a gene: 5. The CDR3 has 17 amino acids. CDR3 coding DNA: TGTGCCAGCAGCTTAAGTCAGGGACTAGCGACCTACAATGAGCAGTTCTTC. The encoded protein is CASSLSQGLATYNEQFF. The variable domain in full, completed from reference TRBV7-3 and TRBJ2-1, reads GAGVSQTPSNKVTEKGKYVELRCDPISGHTALYWYRQSLGQGPEFLIYFQGTGAADDSGLPNDRFFAVRPEGSVSTLKIQRTERGDSAVYLCASSLSQGLATYNEQFFGPGTRLTVL.

The rearrangement links TRBV5-1 to TRBJ1-5; D not certain. The length of the CDR3 is 13 residues. CDR1 and CDR2 from the germline V gene are SGHRS and YFSETQ. With 2 bases removed from V and 6 bases from J, the gap between germline ends came to 9 bases. CDR3 sequence reads: CASSFFSGQPQHF. The CDR3 bases are TGCGCCAGCAGCTTTTTTTCGGGTCAGCCCCAGCATTTT.

The V call is TRBV28, the J call TRBJ2-7; maybe TRBD1 (6 bases). Trimming shortened V by 4 bases and J by 0 bases, and 10 bases separated the two germline ends. Germline values: CDR1 MDHEN, CDR2 SYDVKM. CDR3 length equals 14 residues. The CDR3 region has the DNA TGTGCCAGCAGTTGTAGGACAGACTCCTACGAGCAGTACTTC. Protein: CASSCRTDSYEQYF.

The CDR3 loop reads CASSSDRGQSSTGELFF. The CDR3 nucleotides read TGTGCCAGCAGCTCGGATAGGGGACAGTCCTCCACCGGGGAGCTGTTTTTT. The chain combines TRBV5-5 with TRBJ2-2; 7 bases agree with TRBD1. This CDR3 comprises 17 residues. Trimming cost V 3 bases and J 4 bases; bases outside gene matches: 12. CDR1 SGHKS and CDR2 YYEKEE come from the germline V gene (reference sequence). The whole variable domain, remainder taken from reference TRBV5-5 and TRBJ2-2, is DAGVTQSPTHLIKTRGQQVTLRCSPISGHKSVSWYQQVLGQGPQFIFQYYEKEERGRGNFPDRFSARQFPNYSSELNVNALLLGDSALYLCASSSDRGQSSTGELFFGEGSRLTVL.

This clone was recorded once. V usage is TRBV2 and J usage is TRBJ2-1; TRBD2 agrees at 14 bases. The CDR3 is 17 amino acids. Trimming took 1 base from V and 7 from J; bases not matched to a gene: 6. Germline V gene sequence: CDR1 SNHLY, CDR2 FYNNEI. The CDR3 is CASSEGTSGRYLNEQFF. CDR3 DNA sequence: TGTGCCAGCAGTGAAGGGACTAGCGGGAGGTATCTAAATGAGCAGTTCTTC.

The chain couples TRBV6-6 to TRBJ1-1; D is perhaps TRBD1 (6 bases). V gave up 5 bases and J gave up 4 bases, with 14 bases separating them. Germline lookup yields CDR1 MNHNY and CDR2 SVGAGI (reference sequence). This CDR3 has 14 amino acids. The DNA of the CDR3 is TGTGCCAGCAGTCCACAGGGATGGGTCACTGAAGCTTTCTTT. Encoded protein: CASSPQGWVTEAFF.

The chain is built from TRBV2 and TRBJ2-7; possible D gene TRBD2, 6 bases. Germline CDR1 SNHLY, CDR2 FYNNEI. CDR3 size: 11 residues. V shed 10 bases and J shed 5 bases, with 12 bases lying between them. Here the CDR3 DNA reads TGTGCCACCCAATGGGAGGACGAGCAGTACTTC. It encodes CATQWEDEQYF.

This clone came up once. J is TRBJ2-3 and V is TRBV4-2, with D perhaps matching TRBD2 (7 bases). CDR1 and CDR2 (germline): LGHNA, YNFKEQ. With 4 bases removed from V and 4 bases from J, the gap between germline ends came to 24 bases. The CDR3 loop spans 18 amino acids. CDR3 nucleotides: TGTGCCAGCAGCCCCCGGGGGGCTAGCGGAGGGGTATCAGATACGCAGTATTTT. Protein: CASSPRGASGGVSDTQYF.

This chain uses TRBV5-1 with TRBJ2-3; 12 positions agree with TRBD1. The trim removed 4 bases at V and 4 bases at J, leaving 7 bases unmatched. Germline CDR1 reads SGHRS; CDR2 reads YFSETQ. The CDR3 covers 16 residues. Here the CDR3 reads CASSIPGQGASDTQYF. For the CDR3, the DNA is TGCGCCAGCAGCATACCGGGACAGGGGGCGTCAGATACGCAGTATTTT.

This chain uses TRBV6-1 with TRBJ2-7; a weak D match, TRBD2 (5 bases). V was cut by 10 bases and J by 7 bases, with 20 bases left in between. The CDR3 has 13 residues. In germline, CDR1 is MNHNS, CDR2 SASEGT. The CDR3 sequence: CATSFGEFIEQYF. Written as DNA, the CDR3 is TGTGCCACGTCTTTCGGGGAATTCATTGAGCAGTACTTC.

The chain carries TRBV7-9 and TRBJ2-3; unclear D gene. The CDR3 has 14 residues. V shed 3 bases and J shed 1 base, with 8 bases lying between them. CDR1 is SEHNR, CDR2 FQNEAQ, per germline (reference sequence). The CDR3 DNA is TGTGCCAGCAGCTTTGTGGTAGGCACAGATACGCAGTATTTT. Its translation is CASSFVVGTDTQYF.

The chain couples TRBV28 to TRBJ2-1; possibly TRBD2 for D (5 bases). Trimming took off 2 bases at V and 8 bases at J, with 7 bases between the two ends. This CDR3 has 12 residues. The germline CDR1 and CDR2 sequences are MDHEN and SYDVKM. The CDR3 nucleotides read TGTGCCAGCAGTTTAGGGAGCCATGAGCAGTTCTTC. Encoded protein: CASSLGSHEQFF. The full variable domain, completed using reference TRBV28 and TRBJ2-1, is DVKVTQSSRYLVKRTGEKVFLECVQDMDHENMFWYRQDPGLGLRLIYFSYDVKMKEKGDIPEGYSVSREKKERFSLILESASTNQTSMYLCASSLGSHEQFFGPGTRLTVL.

This chain links TRBV15 with TRBJ2-1, with TRBD2 matching 11 bases. This CDR3 region has 17 residues. CDR1 and CDR2 (germline): LNHNV, YYDKDF (reference sequence). V lost 0 bases and J lost 4; bases outside the gene matches: 5. The CDR3 reads CATSRDHSGRGYNEQFF. The CDR3 region has the DNA TGTGCCACCAGCAGAGACCATAGCGGGAGGGGTTACAATGAGCAGTTCTTC.

The sample holds one count of this clone. The chain is built from TRBV29-1 and TRBJ1-1; TRBD1 agrees at 8 bases. Germline CDR1 and CDR2: SQVTM and ANQGSEA. V shed 2 bases and J 1 base; nucleotides not matched to a gene: 3. The CDR3 is made up of 14 amino acids. The CDR3 DNA sequence: TGCAGCGTTGAAATTGGACAGGGGAACACTGAAGCTTTCTTT. Its protein is CSVEIGQGNTEAFF.

V gene TRBV27 combines with J gene TRBJ2-7, with D possibly being TRBD2 (5 bases). Trimming left V 6 bases short and J 0 bases short, with 9 bases between. This CDR3 has 13 residues. CDR1 MNHEY and CDR2 SMNVEV come from the germline V gene (reference sequence). Written as DNA, the CDR3 is TGTGCCAGCAGCTCGGGGTTCTCCTACGAGCAGTACTTC. Protein: CASSSGFSYEQYF.